This record covers a single T cell receptor beta chain. Its antigen remains unknown. The junction does not match germline at one end; this may be a read error. Germline CDR1 and CDR2: GTSNPN and SVGIG (reference sequence). The CDR3 runs 13 residues. This entry is derived from a study of blood T cells in healthy people across ages. Overall study findings and caveats: With naive T cell percentage, TCR beta diversity showed a strong correlation.

A second PCR, run for about 6 to 11 cycles, used a sample-barcoded 5' primer plus a J-beta primer mix. TCRdb called the 5' RACE reads again in MiXCR, with one record for every CDR3 protein. The repertoire holds 1.4 million or so distinct CDR3 sequences, with about 42% as singletons. Sequencing used blood. The rearrangement links TRBV30 to TRBJ1-6, with a weak D call TRBD1 (6 bases). The receptor's source is a woman aged 18-35 years in good health. CDR3 loop: CTWSRDKNSPLHF. The CDR3 bases are TGTACCTGGAGCCGGGACAAGAATTCACCCCTCCACTTT. Drawing the rest from reference TRBV30 and TRBJ1-6, the complete variable domain is SQTIHQWPATLVQPVGSPLSLECTVEGTSNPNLYWYRQAAGRGLQLLFYSVGIGQISSEVPQNLSASRPQDRQFILSSKKLLLSDSGFYLCTWSRDKNSPLHFGNGTRLTVT.